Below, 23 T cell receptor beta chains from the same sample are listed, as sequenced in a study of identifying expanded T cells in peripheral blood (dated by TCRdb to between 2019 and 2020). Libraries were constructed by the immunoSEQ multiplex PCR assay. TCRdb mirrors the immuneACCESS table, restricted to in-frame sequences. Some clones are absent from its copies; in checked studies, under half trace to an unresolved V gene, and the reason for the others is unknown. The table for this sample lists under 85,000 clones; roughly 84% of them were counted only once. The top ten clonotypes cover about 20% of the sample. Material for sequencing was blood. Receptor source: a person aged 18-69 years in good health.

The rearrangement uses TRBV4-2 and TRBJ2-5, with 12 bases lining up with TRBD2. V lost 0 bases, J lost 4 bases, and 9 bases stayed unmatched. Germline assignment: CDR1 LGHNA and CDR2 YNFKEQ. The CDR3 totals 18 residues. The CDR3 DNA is TGTGCCAGCAGCCAAGAATTTCCGACTAGCGGGAGCACAGAGACCCAGTACTTC. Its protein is CASSQEFPTSGSTETQYF.

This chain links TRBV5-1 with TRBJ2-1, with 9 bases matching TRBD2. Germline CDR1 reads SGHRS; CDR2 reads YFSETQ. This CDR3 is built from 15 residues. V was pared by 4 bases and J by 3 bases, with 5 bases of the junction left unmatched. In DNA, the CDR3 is TGCGCCAGCAGCCTGTCTAGCGGGGTCTACAATGAGCAGTTCTTC. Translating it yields CASSLSSGVYNEQFF.

The CDR3 DNA reads TGTGCCAGCAGCTCAGGGTTCACCGGGGAGCTGTTTTTT. This encodes CASSSGFTGELFF. This chain connects TRBV9 to TRBJ2-2; tentative D call: TRBD1 (5 bases). The germline CDR1 and CDR2 sequences are SGDLS and YYNGEE. With 4 bases removed from V and 4 bases from J, the gap between germline ends came to 8 bases. CDR3 size: 13 residues. The entire variable domain, with the rest obtained from reference TRBV9 and TRBJ2-2, is as follows: DSGVTQTPKHLITATGQRVTLRCSPRSGDLSVYWYQQSLDQGLQFLIQYYNGEERAKGNILERFSAQQFPDLHSELNLSSLELGDSALYFCASSSGFTGELFFGEGSRLTVL.

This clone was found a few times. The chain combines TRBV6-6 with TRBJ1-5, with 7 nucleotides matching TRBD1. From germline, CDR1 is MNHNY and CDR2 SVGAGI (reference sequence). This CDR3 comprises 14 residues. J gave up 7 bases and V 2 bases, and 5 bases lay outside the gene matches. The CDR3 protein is CASSYGRGRQPQHF. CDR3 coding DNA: TGTGCCAGCAGTTACGGTAGGGGGCGGCAGCCCCAGCATTTT.

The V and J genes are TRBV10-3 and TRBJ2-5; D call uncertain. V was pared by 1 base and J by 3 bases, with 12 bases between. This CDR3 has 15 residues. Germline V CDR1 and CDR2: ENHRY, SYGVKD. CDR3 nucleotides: TGTGCCATCAGTGAGTTTAACGCTGTCGAAGAGACCCAGTACTTC. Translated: CAISEFNAVEETQYF.

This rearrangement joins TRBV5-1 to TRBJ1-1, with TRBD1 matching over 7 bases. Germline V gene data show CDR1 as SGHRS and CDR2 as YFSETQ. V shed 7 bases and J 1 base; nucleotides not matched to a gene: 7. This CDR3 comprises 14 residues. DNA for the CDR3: TGCGCCAGCCAAAGGGGGCAAAAGAACACTGAAGCTTTCTTT. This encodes CASQRGQKNTEAFF. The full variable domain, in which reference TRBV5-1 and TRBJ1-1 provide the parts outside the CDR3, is KAGVTQTPRYLIKTRGQQVTLSCSPISGHRSVSWYQQTPGQGLQFLFEYFSETQRNKGNFPGRFSGRQFSNSRSEMNVSTLELGDSALYLCASQRGQKNTEAFFGQGTRLTVV.

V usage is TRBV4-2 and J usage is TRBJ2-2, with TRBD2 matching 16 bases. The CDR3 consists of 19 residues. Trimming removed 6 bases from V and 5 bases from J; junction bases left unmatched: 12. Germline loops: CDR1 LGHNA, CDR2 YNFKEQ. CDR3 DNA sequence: TGTGCCAGCAGACAGTCCGGGACTAGCGGGAGGGCCAGTACCGGGGAGCTGTTTTTT. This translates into CASRQSGTSGRASTGELFF.

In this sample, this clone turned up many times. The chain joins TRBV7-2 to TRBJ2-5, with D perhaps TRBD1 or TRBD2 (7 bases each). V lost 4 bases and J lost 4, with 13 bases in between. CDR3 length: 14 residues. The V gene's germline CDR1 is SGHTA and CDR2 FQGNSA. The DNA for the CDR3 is TGTGCCAGCAGCTACCAGGGGGGGAGAGAGACCCAGTACTTC. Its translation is CASSYQGGRETQYF.

The CDR3 region is CASSPGLPTPDTQYF. CDR3 nucleotide sequence: TGTGCCAGCTCACCAGGGCTCCCCACTCCCGATACGCAGTATTTT. The rearrangement links TRBV18 to TRBJ2-3; D not certain. Germline V lookup: CDR1 KGHSH, CDR2 LQKENI. V lost 2 bases and J lost 6, with 15 bases in between. The CDR3 length is 15 residues.

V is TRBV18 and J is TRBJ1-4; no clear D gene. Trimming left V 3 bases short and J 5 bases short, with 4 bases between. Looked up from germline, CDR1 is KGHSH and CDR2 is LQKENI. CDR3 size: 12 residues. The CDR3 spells CASSPLNEKLFF. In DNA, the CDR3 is TGTGCCAGCTCACCGTTAAATGAAAAACTGTTTTTT.

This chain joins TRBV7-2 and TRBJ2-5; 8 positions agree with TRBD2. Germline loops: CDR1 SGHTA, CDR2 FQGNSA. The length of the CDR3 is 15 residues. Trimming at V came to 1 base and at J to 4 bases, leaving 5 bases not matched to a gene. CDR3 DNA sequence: TGTGCCAGCAGCTTAGGCTTCGCGGGAGGAGAGACCCAGTACTTC. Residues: CASSLGFAGGETQYF.

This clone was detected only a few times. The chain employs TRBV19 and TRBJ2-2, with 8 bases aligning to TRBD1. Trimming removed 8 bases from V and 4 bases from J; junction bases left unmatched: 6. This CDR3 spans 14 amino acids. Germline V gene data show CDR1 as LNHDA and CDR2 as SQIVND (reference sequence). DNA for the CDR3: TGTGCCAGTGGCGAAACAGGGGGCACCGGGGAGCTGTTTTTT. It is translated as CASGETGGTGELFF. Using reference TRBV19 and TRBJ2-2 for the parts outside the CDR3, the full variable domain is DGGITQSPKYLFRKEGQNVTLSCEQNLNHDAMYWYRQDPGQGLRLIYYSQIVNDFQKGDIAEGYSVSREKKESFPLTVTSAQKNPTAFYLCASGETGGTGELFFGEGSRLTVL.

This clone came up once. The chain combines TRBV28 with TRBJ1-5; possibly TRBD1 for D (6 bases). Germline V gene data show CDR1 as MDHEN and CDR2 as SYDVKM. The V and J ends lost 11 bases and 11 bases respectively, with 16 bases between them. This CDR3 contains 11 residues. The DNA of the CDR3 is TGTGCCGGGGGGGCCGCGGCAGCCCAGCATTTT. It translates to CAGGAAAAQHF.

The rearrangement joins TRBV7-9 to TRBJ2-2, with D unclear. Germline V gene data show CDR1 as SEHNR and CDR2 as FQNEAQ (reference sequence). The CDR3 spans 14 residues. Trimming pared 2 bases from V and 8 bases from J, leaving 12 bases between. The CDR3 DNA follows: TGTGCCAGCAGCTTAACCCCCTCGGAGGGGGAGCTGTTTTTT. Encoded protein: CASSLTPSEGELFF.

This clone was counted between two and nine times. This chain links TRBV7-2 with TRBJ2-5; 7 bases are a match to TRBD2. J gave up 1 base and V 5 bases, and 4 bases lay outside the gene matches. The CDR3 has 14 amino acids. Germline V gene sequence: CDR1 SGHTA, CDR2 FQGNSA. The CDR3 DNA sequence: TGTGCCAGCAGCAAGACTAGCTCCCAAGAGACCCAGTACTTC. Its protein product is CASSKTSSQETQYF. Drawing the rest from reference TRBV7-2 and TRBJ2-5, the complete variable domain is GAGVSQSPSNKVTEKGKDVELRCDPISGHTALYWYRQSLGQGLEFLIYFQGNSAPDKSGLPSDRFSAERTGGSVSTLTIQRTQQEDSAVYLCASSKTSSQETQYFGPGTRLLVL.

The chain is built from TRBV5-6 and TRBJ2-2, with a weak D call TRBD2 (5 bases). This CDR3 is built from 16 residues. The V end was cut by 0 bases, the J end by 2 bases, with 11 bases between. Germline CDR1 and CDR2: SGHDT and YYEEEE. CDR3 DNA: TGTGCCAGCAGCTTGGGACTGCTAGCTAACACCGGGGAGCTGTTTTTT. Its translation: CASSLGLLANTGELFF.

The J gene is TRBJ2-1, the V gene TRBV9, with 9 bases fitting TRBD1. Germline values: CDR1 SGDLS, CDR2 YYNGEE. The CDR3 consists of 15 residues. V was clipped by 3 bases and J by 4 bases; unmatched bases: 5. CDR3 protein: CASSAGQGRYNEQFF. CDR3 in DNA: TGTGCCAGCAGCGCCGGACAGGGGCGGTACAATGAGCAGTTCTTC.

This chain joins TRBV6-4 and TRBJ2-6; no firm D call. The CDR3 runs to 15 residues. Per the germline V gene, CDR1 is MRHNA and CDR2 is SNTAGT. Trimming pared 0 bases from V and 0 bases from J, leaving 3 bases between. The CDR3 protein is CASSDSDSGANVLTF. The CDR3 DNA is TGTGCCAGCAGTGACTCCGACTCTGGGGCCAACGTCCTGACTTTC.

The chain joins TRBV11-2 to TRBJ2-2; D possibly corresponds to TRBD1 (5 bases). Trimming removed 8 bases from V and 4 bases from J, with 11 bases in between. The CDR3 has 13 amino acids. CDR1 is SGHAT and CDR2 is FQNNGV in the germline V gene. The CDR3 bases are TGTGCCAGCTCTAGACAGACCACCGGGGAGCTGTTTTTT. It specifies CASSRQTTGELFF.

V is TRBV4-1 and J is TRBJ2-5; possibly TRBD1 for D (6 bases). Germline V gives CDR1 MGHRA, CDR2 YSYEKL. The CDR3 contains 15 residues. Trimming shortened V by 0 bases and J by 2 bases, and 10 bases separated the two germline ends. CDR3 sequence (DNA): TGCGCCAGCAGCCAAGAAAGGGACATTCAAGAGACCCAGTACTTC. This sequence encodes CASSQERDIQETQYF.

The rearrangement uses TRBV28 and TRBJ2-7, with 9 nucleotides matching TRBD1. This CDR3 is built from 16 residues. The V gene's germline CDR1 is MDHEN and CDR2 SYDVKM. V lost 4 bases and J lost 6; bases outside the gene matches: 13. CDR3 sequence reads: CASSYITGGELAEQYF. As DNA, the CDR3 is TGTGCCAGCAGTTACATTACAGGGGGCGAATTGGCCGAGCAGTACTTC.

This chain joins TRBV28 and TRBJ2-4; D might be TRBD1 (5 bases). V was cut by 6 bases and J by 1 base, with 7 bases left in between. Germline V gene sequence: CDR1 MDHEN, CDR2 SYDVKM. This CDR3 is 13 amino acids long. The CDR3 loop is CASRGPAKNIQYF. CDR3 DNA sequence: TGTGCCAGCAGGGGGCCGGCCAAAAACATTCAGTACTTC.

The CDR3, as DNA: TGTGCCAGCAGCCCATCGGAGCGGGAGGGCCATGAGCAGTTCTTC. Protein product: CASSPSEREGHEQFF. The chain has TRBV9 and TRBJ2-1; 10 bases fit TRBD2. The CDR3 has 15 residues. CDR1 is SGDLS and CDR2 is YYNGEE in the germline V gene. V shed 4 bases, J shed 8 bases, and the junction held 9 bases outside the gene matches.